This record looks at one TCR beta chain sequence and its context. The source of the sample is a study of blood T cell repertoires in COVID-19. Study-level information: Material from acute and convalescent COVID-19 was sourced from the United States, Italy and Spain.

The protocol was immunoSEQ multiplex PCR, while the TCRdb copy is restricted to in-frame clones and leaves out a portion. The table lists about 210,000 clones, around 88% of them singletons. The CDR3 runs to 15 residues. The J segment lost 5 bases and the V segment lost 2 bases, leaving 2 bases of the junction unmatched. The germline CDR1 and CDR2 sequences are SGHAT and FQDESV (reference sequence). The clonotype was recovered from a man aged 18 to 30 with active or convalescent COVID-19. The rearrangement uses TRBV11-1 and TRBJ2-2; 10 nucleotides agree with TRBD1. What was sequenced was peripheral blood. This CDR3 reads CASSLLDRGTGELFF. The CDR3 region has the DNA TGTGCCAGCAGCTTATTGGACAGGGGGACCGGGGAGCTGTTTTTT.